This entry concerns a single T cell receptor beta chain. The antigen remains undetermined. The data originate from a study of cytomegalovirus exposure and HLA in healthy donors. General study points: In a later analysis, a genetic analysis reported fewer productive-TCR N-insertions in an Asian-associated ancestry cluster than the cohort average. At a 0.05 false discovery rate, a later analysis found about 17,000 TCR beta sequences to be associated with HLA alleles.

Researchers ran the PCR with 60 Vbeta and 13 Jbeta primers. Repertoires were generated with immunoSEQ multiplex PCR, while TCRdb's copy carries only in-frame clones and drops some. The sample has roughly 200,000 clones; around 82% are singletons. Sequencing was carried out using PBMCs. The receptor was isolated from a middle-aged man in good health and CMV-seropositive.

CDR3 residues: CASSAVPQSGYTF. The CDR3 DNA reads TGTGCCAGCAGCGCAGTCCCCCAGTCCGGCTACACCTTC. The chain links TRBV9 to TRBJ1-2, with unresolved D. Germline CDR1 is SGDLS and CDR2 is YYNGEE. This CDR3 is 13 amino acids long. Trimming shortened V by 3 bases and J by 8 bases, and 14 bases separated the two germline ends.